Shown below are 16 T cell receptor beta chains from a single sample sequenced in a study of cytomegalovirus exposure and HLA in healthy donors. The PCR made use of 60 Vbeta and 13 Jbeta primers. The repertoire was sequenced with immunoSEQ multiplex PCR; TCRdb's copy has only in-frame clones and lacks some. The sample shows under 200,000 clones, about 70% of them seen only once. The sequencing sample was made of PBMCs. The source of these receptors is a woman aged 25 to 39 in good health and CMV-seronegative.

In nucleotides, the CDR3 is TGTGCCAGCAGCTTAATGATAGGGGGCACTGAAGCTTTCTTT. This translates into CASSLMIGGTEAFF. The V gene is TRBV7-9, the J gene TRBJ1-1, with TRBD1 as a possible D gene (6 bases). Looked up from germline, CDR1 is SEHNR and CDR2 is FQNEAQ (reference sequence). The V end was cut by 2 bases, the J end by 4 bases, with 11 bases between. The CDR3 is 14 residues long.

Written as DNA, the CDR3 is TGCGCCAGCAGCTTGGGTCAGGTTAGCACAGATACGCAGTATTTT. Its translation is CASSLGQVSTDTQYF. The V call is TRBV5-1, the J call TRBJ2-3; D is ambiguous. The CDR3 consists of 15 residues. Germline V CDR1 and CDR2: SGHRS, YFSETQ. The V end lost 0 bases, the J end lost 0 bases, and 8 bases lay between the germline ends.

Note on this clone: Other DNA sequences within the sample encode an identical CDR3. This chain links TRBV4-1 with TRBJ2-3; tentative D call: TRBD2 (6 bases). Germline CDR1 is MGHRA and CDR2 is YSYEKL. The CDR3 sequence is 15 residues long. V lost 2 bases and J lost 2, with 11 bases in between. The CDR3 loop reads CASSQFSGTTDTQYF. The CDR3 DNA is TGCGCCAGCAGCCAATTTAGCGGTACCACAGATACGCAGTATTTT.

The chain joins TRBV18 to TRBJ1-1; D is unresolved. The V end lost 5 bases, the J end lost 0 bases, and 10 bases lay between the germline ends. Germline-derived CDR1 and CDR2 are KGHSH and LQKENI. CDR3 length equals 14 residues. The CDR3 loop is CASSLSAMNTEAFF. CDR3 nucleotide sequence: TGTGCCAGCTCATTGAGCGCCATGAACACTGAAGCTTTCTTT.

This clone was seen just once. J is TRBJ2-3 and V is TRBV4-2; TRBD2 agrees at 8 bases. The germline V gene has CDR1 LGHNA and CDR2 YNFKEQ. With V trimmed by 2 bases and J by 1 base, 8 bases remained unmatched. The CDR3 totals 17 residues. The CDR3 coding sequence is TGTGCCAGCAGCCAACCCACGAAGCGGGGGCGCACAGATACGCAGTATTTT. Translating gives CASSQPTKRGRTDTQYF.

About this clone itself: Germline is not matched at one junction end, which may reflect a read error. This chain joins TRBV5-1 and TRBJ2-1; 7 nucleotides match TRBD2. CDR3 length: 13 residues. CDR1 is SGHRS and CDR2 is YFSETQ in the germline V gene. As DNA, the CDR3 is TGCGCCGGCAGCTTGGAGAGCGGGGTTGAGCAGTTCTTC. Its translation: CAGSLESGVEQFF.

This clone was detected once. The J gene is TRBJ2-2, the V gene TRBV27; TRBD1 might be the D (5 bases). There are 14 residues in the CDR3. CDR1 is MNHEY and CDR2 is SMNVEV in the germline V gene (reference sequence). The V and J ends lost 6 bases and 3 bases respectively, with 11 bases between them. The CDR3 is CASRPQGYTGELFF. The DNA of the CDR3 is TGTGCCAGCAGGCCGCAGGGCTACACCGGGGAGCTGTTTTTT.

The chain joins TRBV6-6 to TRBJ1-1, with unresolved D. The CDR3 contains 13 residues. Germline V lookup: CDR1 MNHNY, CDR2 SVGAGI (reference sequence). V lost 0 bases to trimming and J lost 7 bases, with 9 bases between them. The CDR3 DNA reads as TGTGCCAGCAGTTACTCTGAGGAGATTGAAGCTTTCTTT. The encoded protein is CASSYSEEIEAFF.

This clone qualifies as medium-sized. V gene TRBV5-6 combines with J gene TRBJ1-1, with D perhaps matching TRBD1 (5 bases). Germline V gene lookup returns CDR1 SGHDT and CDR2 YYEEEE. Trimming shortened V by 4 bases and J by 8 bases, and 9 bases separated the two germline ends. CDR3 length: 11 residues. The CDR3 DNA reads TGTGCCAGCAGCACGGGGGGAGAAGCTTTCTTT. This sequence encodes CASSTGGEAFF.

The chain couples TRBV12-5 to TRBJ2-1; 12 bases fit TRBD2. The CDR3 runs to 19 residues. J was trimmed by 2 bases and V by 2 bases; bases with no gene match: 10. The germline CDR1 and CDR2 sequences are LGHNT and FRNRAP. CDR3: CASGLQGLAGLKTYNEQFF. The CDR3 coding sequence is TGTGCTAGTGGTTTGCAGGGACTAGCGGGTCTGAAAACCTACAATGAGCAGTTCTTC. The variable domain in full, completed from reference TRBV12-5 and TRBJ2-1, reads DARVTQTPRHKVTEMGQEVTMRCQPILGHNTVFWYRQTMMQGLELLAYFRNRAPLDDSGMPKDRFSAEMPDATLATLKIQPSEPRDSAVYFCASGLQGLAGLKTYNEQFFGPGTRLTVL.

This chain uses TRBV7-9 with TRBJ1-2; tentative D call: TRBD1 (6 bases). Germline CDR1 reads SEHNR; CDR2 reads FQNEAQ (reference sequence). CDR3 size: 12 residues. V lost 1 base and J 8 bases, leaving 8 bases between the germline ends. CDR3 residues: CASSLDGGGYTF. CDR3 bases: TGTGCCAGCAGCTTAGATGGGGGCGGCTACACCTTC. Looking up the rest from reference TRBV7-9 and TRBJ1-2 gives the full variable domain: DTGVSQNPRHKITKRGQNVTFRCDPISEHNRLYWYRQTLGQGPEFLTYFQNEAQLEKSRLLSDRFSAERPKGSFSTLEIQRTEQGDSAMYLCASSLDGGGYTFGSGTRLTVV.

The chain carries TRBV27 and TRBJ2-1, with 7 bases matching TRBD2. The CDR3 consists of 16 residues. CDR1 MNHEY and CDR2 SMNVEV come from the germline V gene (reference sequence). With 3 bases clipped from V and 2 bases from J, the junction kept 7 bases outside the gene matches. The CDR3 reads CASSFPSGGPYNEQFF. For the CDR3, the DNA is TGTGCCAGCAGTTTTCCTAGCGGCGGGCCCTACAATGAGCAGTTCTTC.

The chain uses TRBV5-1 and TRBJ2-1; no definite D call. Trimming removed 0 bases at V and 9 bases at J, with 13 bases between. This CDR3 comprises 14 residues. Germline V gene sequence: CDR1 SGHRS, CDR2 YFSETQ. This chain's CDR3 is CASSLASPRSEQFF. In DNA, the CDR3 is TGCGCCAGCAGCTTGGCCAGCCCTAGAAGTGAGCAGTTCTTC.

This clone was picked up a small number of times. The V call is TRBV5-1, the J call TRBJ1-1, with a possible D match to TRBD1 (5 bases). V was shortened by 5 bases and J by 4 bases, with 12 bases between the two germline ends. The CDR3 spans 13 residues. CDR1 and CDR2 (germline): SGHRS, YFSETQ. CDR3 loop: CASRREGSTEAFF. The CDR3 coding sequence is TGCGCCAGCAGAAGGGAGGGGTCCACTGAAGCTTTCTTT.

This clone has more than one count but fewer than ten. This chain connects TRBV4-1 to TRBJ1-3; the D gene is possibly TRBD1 (5 bases). Germline V gene sequence: CDR1 MGHRA, CDR2 YSYEKL. The CDR3 spans 17 residues. V was cut by 2 bases and J by 0 bases, with 14 bases left in between. The DNA of the CDR3 is TGCGCCAGCAGCCAACCCCCGGGGGTTGGCTCTGGAAACACCATATATTTT. Translation gives CASSQPPGVGSGNTIYF.

About this clone itself: Other DNA sequences from this sample encode an identical CDR3 as well. The chain has TRBV7-2 and TRBJ1-2; 11 bases agree with TRBD1. V lost 0 bases and J lost 7; bases outside the gene matches: 4. The germline gives CDR1 SGHTA, CDR2 FQGNSA. The CDR3 extends over 15 amino acids. The CDR3 protein is CASSLAPDRGLGYTF. The DNA of the CDR3 is TGTGCCAGCAGCTTAGCGCCGGACAGGGGGCTTGGCTACACCTTC.